This entry features one T cell receptor (beta chain) sequence. The record originates from a study of blood T cell repertoires in COVID-19. From germline, CDR1 is ENHRY and CDR2 SYGVKD. The CDR3 extends over 11 amino acids. With 6 bases removed from V and 5 bases from J, the gap between germline ends came to 5 bases. Per the original methods: How many nucleated cells were present was estimated from reference gene primer amplification. Assay: immunoSEQ multiplex PCR; the TCRdb copy retains only in-frame clones and omits some. The V and J calls and clone size were taken over from that table, and D and trimming were inferred from the DNA. The sample gives 250,000 to 350,000 clones, roughly 90% of which show up once; around 20% is in the top ten. Participants were aged roughly 18 to 90 years, lived in around 22 US areas, and enrolled virtually. Self-reported history from a screening survey and questionnaire set each donor's cohort. The recovered donors of Cohort 3 showed two negative PCRs, clearance, or symptom resolution.

The clonotype was recovered from a woman in her twenties or thirties who had recovered from COVID-19. The chain joins TRBV10-3 to TRBJ2-1; perhaps TRBD1 as D (5 bases). Sample: PBMCs or T cells enriched from blood (not recorded which). The chain's CDR3 is CAIRTDNEQFF. The CDR3 DNA sequence: TGTGCCATCAGGACAGACAATGAGCAGTTCTTC.